This T cell receptor beta chain emerged from a study of post-analysis software for immune sequencing data. Study-wide findings and caveats: In patients, a few TRBV segments were more frequent than in controls, with TRBV5-6, TRBV5-1 and TRBV20-1 among them. Multiple sclerosis patients showed significantly lower normalized Chao1 diversity than controls did.

TCR beta libraries were prepared from cDNA with unique molecular identifiers. One entry per CDR3 protein results from TCRdb running MiXCR on the PCR reads. Of hundreds of thousands of distinct CDR3 sequences listed, about 32% are singletons. This clonotype was seen only a few times. Its antigen is unidentified. Trimming took off 1 base at V and 5 bases at J, with 18 bases between the two ends. The CDR3 covers 17 residues. The sample was blood. The TCR comes from a girl between 10 and 17 years old with multiple sclerosis. The genes are TRBV12-3 or TRBV12-4 and TRBJ1-5, with D perhaps matching TRBD1 (6 bases). CDR3 sequence: CASSLGGRGRGDQPQHF. The CDR3 DNA sequence: TGTGCCAGCAGTTTAGGTGGTAGGGGCAGGGGCGATCAGCCCCAGCATTTT.